The next 19 T cell receptor beta chains were all read from a single sample in a study of blood T cell repertoires in COVID-19. Data came from immunoSEQ multiplex PCR; TCRdb stores just in-frame clones and leaves some out. The table shows 160,000 or so clones, with roughly 90% occurring only once. Sequenced material: peripheral blood. All receptors come from a man in his sixties with acute or convalescent COVID-19.

V usage is TRBV12-1 and J usage is TRBJ1-2; the D call of TRBD1 is as the table states it, not checked on the DNA. TRBV12-1 is recorded as a pseudogene. The CDR3 is 13 residues long. CDR3 amino acids: CASGMFHNYGYTF. CDR3 sequence (DNA): TGTGCCAGCGGCATGTTCCATAACTATGGCTACACCTTC.

The J gene is TRBJ1-1, the V gene TRBV6-5; D is unresolved. The CDR3 is 12 amino acids. V lost 6 bases and J lost 10, with 15 bases in between. The germline CDR1 and CDR2 sequences are MNHEY and SVGAGI. The CDR3 coding sequence is TGTGCCAGCAGACAAAGTCAAGGCGGAGCTTTCTTT. This codes for CASRQSQGGAFF.

This clone appeared once. The chain joins TRBV6-5 to TRBJ1-2, with D tentatively TRBD1 (6 bases). This CDR3 comprises 14 residues. V was cut by 5 bases and J by 3 bases, with 13 bases left in between. Germline-derived CDR1 and CDR2 are MNHEY and SVGAGI. The DNA for the CDR3 is TGTGCCAGCAGTCCACAGGGAGGGGACTATGGCTACACCTTC. Its translation is CASSPQGGDYGYTF.

The genes are TRBV6-4 and TRBJ1-1; TRBD1 matches 11 bases. J gave up 0 bases and V 2 bases, and 14 bases lay outside the gene matches. The CDR3 length is 20 residues. Germline V gene lookup returns CDR1 MRHNA and CDR2 SNTAGT. CDR3 protein: CASSDGLGQGESYMNTEAFF. The CDR3 DNA reads TGTGCCAGCAGTGACGGCCTGGGACAGGGGGAAAGCTACATGAACACTGAAGCTTTCTTT.

V and J are TRBV19 and TRBJ1-5; D gene uncertain. Germline V CDR1 and CDR2: LNHDA, SQIVND (reference sequence). Trimming cost V 8 bases and J 2 bases, with 13 bases left between them. This CDR3 comprises 14 residues. As DNA, the CDR3 is TGTGCCAGTTCCCGCCAACCAGGCAATCAGCCCCAGCATTTT. Residues: CASSRQPGNQPQHF.

The chain is built from TRBV7-2 and TRBJ2-7, with TRBD1 matching over 9 bases. The V segment lost 6 bases and the J segment 2 bases; nucleotides outside the gene matches: 8. The CDR3 is 15 amino acids. The germline V gene encodes CDR1 SGHTA and CDR2 FQGNSA. CDR3 DNA: TGTGCCAGCAGTTTGGACAGGGGCCTGACCTACGAGCAGTACTTC. It translates to CASSLDRGLTYEQYF.

The gene calls are TRBV30 and TRBJ1-2, with 7 bases aligning to TRBD1. The CDR3 is 13 residues long. After removal of 5 bases from V and 4 bases from J, the junction contained 7 bases not matched to a gene. Germline-derived CDR1 and CDR2 are GTSNPN and SVGIG (reference sequence). CDR3 loop: CAWQGVKSYGYTF. The DNA for the CDR3 is TGTGCCTGGCAGGGGGTGAAGTCCTATGGCTACACCTTC.

J is TRBJ1-1 and V is TRBV5-6; D perhaps matches TRBD1 (5 bases). Looked up from germline, CDR1 is SGHDT and CDR2 is YYEEEE. This CDR3 region has 12 residues. V was clipped by 3 bases and J by 7 bases, with 10 bases between them. The CDR3 loop is CASSYRGHEAFF. The CDR3 DNA sequence: TGTGCCAGCAGCTATAGGGGCCATGAAGCTTTCTTT. Combining the CDR3 with reference TRBV5-6 and TRBJ1-1 gives the whole variable domain DAGVTQSPTHLIKTRGQQVTLRCSPKSGHDTVSWYQQALGQGPQFIFQYYEEEERQRGNFPDRFSGHQFPNYSSELNVNALLLGDSALYLCASSYRGHEAFFGQGTRLTVV.

The J gene is TRBJ1-2, the V gene TRBV4-3, with TRBD1 matching over 8 bases. Per the germline V gene, CDR1 is LGHNA and CDR2 is YSLEER. V lost 0 bases, J lost 4 bases, and 4 bases stayed unmatched. The CDR3 has 15 amino acids. CDR3 nucleotide sequence: TGCGCCAGCAGCCAAGAGCAGGGGGCGATCTATGGCTACACCTTC. Translation: CASSQEQGAIYGYTF.

V and J are TRBV6-4 and TRBJ2-7; D possibly corresponds to TRBD1 (6 bases). Looked up from germline, CDR1 is MRHNA and CDR2 is SNTAGT. This CDR3 is 13 amino acids long. Deletions cut 6 bases from V and 4 bases from J, with 13 bases between. CDR3 region: CASSSEGGYEQYF. In DNA form, the CDR3 reads TGTGCCAGCAGCTCTGAAGGGGGATACGAGCAGTACTTC.

Points on this clone: One end of the junction does not line up with germline, which may come from a read error. J is TRBJ1-6 and V is TRBV4-2, with D unresolved. This CDR3 has 11 residues. Germline V lookup: CDR1 LGHNA, CDR2 YNFKEQ. The CDR3 nucleotides are TGTGCCAGCAGCCAAGCCGGAACCCCTAGTTTT. This encodes CASSQAGTPSF.

V usage is TRBV7-6 and J usage is TRBJ2-2; possible D gene TRBD2, 5 bases. Per the germline V gene, CDR1 is SGHVS and CDR2 is FNYEAQ. Trimming left V 5 bases short and J 4 bases short, with 11 bases between. This CDR3 region has 14 residues. The CDR3 protein is CASSPRGGTGELFF. DNA for the CDR3: TGTGCCAGCAGCCCCAGAGGAGGCACCGGGGAGCTGTTTTTT.

The V and J genes are TRBV19 and TRBJ2-1, with 12 bases identical to TRBD1. The germline V gene has CDR1 LNHDA and CDR2 SQIVND (reference sequence). V gave up 5 bases and J gave up 2 bases; unmatched junction bases: 13. The CDR3 is 19 residues long. The CDR3, as DNA: TGTGCCAGTAGTCTAAAGGGACAGGGGGCGATAATGACCTACAATGAGCAGTTCTTC. Amino acids: CASSLKGQGAIMTYNEQFF. Full variable domain (remainder filled in from reference TRBV19 and TRBJ2-1): DGGITQSPKYLFRKEGQNVTLSCEQNLNHDAMYWYRQDPGQGLRLIYYSQIVNDFQKGDIAEGYSVSREKKESFPLTVTSAQKNPTAFYLCASSLKGQGAIMTYNEQFFGPGTRLTVL.

J is TRBJ1-5 and V is TRBV7-9; 8 bases are a match to TRBD1. The V segment lost 5 bases and the J segment 3 bases; nucleotides outside the gene matches: 6. The CDR3 has 15 residues. Per the germline V gene, CDR1 is SEHNR and CDR2 is FQNEAQ (reference sequence). The CDR3 nucleotides read TGTGCCAGCAGCCTCACAGGGGGGAACAATCAGCCCCAGCATTTT. This translates into CASSLTGGNNQPQHF.

The chain joins TRBV9 to TRBJ1-4; D is perhaps TRBD1 (5 bases). This CDR3 has 15 amino acids. CDR1 is SGDLS, CDR2 YYNGEE, per germline. Trimming took 0 bases from V and 0 from J, leaving 6 bases between them. DNA of the CDR3: TGTGCCAGCAGCGTAGGACAGTCAACTAATGAAAAACTGTTTTTT. Translation gives CASSVGQSTNEKLFF. The full variable domain, in which reference TRBV9 and TRBJ1-4 provide the parts outside the CDR3, is DSGVTQTPKHLITATGQRVTLRCSPRSGDLSVYWYQQSLDQGLQFLIQYYNGEERAKGNILERFSAQQFPDLHSELNLSSLELGDSALYFCASSVGQSTNEKLFFGSGTQLSVL.

The chain employs TRBV5-6 and TRBJ1-1; the D is unclear. The CDR3 is 15 amino acids. Trimming cost V 2 bases and J 1 base, with 12 bases left between them. Germline V gives CDR1 SGHDT, CDR2 YYEEEE. The CDR3 DNA is TGTGCCAGCAGCTTACAACCCTCTGGGAACACTGAAGCTTTCTTT. Translated: CASSLQPSGNTEAFF.

The chain recombines TRBV2 with TRBJ1-5, with 8 positions matching TRBD1. The CDR3 length is 13 residues. Trimming cost V 8 bases and J 4 bases; bases outside gene matches: 4. Germline CDR1 and CDR2: SNHLY and FYNNEI. This CDR3 is CASGGTGNQPQHF. For the CDR3, the DNA is TGTGCCAGCGGGGGGACAGGAAATCAGCCCCAGCATTTT.

The genes are TRBV3-1 (or the pseudogene TRBV3-2) and TRBJ2-3, with 9 nucleotides matching TRBD2. CDR1 and CDR2 from the germline V gene are LGHDT and YNNKEL (reference sequence). Germline trimming cut 7 bases from V and 1 base from J; bases unmatched to any gene: 3. The length of the CDR3 is 14 residues. DNA of the CDR3: TGTGCCAGCACCATAGCGGGGGGCACAGATACGCAGTATTTT. Amino acid sequence: CASTIAGGTDTQYF.

This clone was counted once. The chain is built from TRBV11-2 and TRBJ1-3, with 9 bases identical to TRBD1. In germline, CDR1 is SGHAT, CDR2 FQNNGV. The CDR3 is 16 residues long. V dropped 5 bases and J dropped 4; count of bases not matched to a gene: 9. CDR3: CASSPGTGSSGNTIYF. The DNA of the CDR3 is TGTGCCAGCAGCCCAGGGACAGGGTCTTCAGGAAACACCATATATTTT.